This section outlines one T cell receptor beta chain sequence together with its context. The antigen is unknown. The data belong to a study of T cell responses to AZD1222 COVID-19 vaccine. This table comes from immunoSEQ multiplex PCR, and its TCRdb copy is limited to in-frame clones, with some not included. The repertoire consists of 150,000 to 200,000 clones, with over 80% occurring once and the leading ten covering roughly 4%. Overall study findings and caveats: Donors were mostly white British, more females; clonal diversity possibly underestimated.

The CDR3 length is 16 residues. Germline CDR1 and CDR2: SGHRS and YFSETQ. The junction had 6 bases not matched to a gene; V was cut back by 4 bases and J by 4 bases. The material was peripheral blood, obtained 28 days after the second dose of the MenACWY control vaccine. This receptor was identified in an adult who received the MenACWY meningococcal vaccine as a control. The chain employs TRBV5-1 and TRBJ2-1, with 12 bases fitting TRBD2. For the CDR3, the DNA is TGCGCCAGCAGCACCGGACTAGCGGGATTATACAATGAGCAGTTCTTC. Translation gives CASSTGLAGLYNEQFF.